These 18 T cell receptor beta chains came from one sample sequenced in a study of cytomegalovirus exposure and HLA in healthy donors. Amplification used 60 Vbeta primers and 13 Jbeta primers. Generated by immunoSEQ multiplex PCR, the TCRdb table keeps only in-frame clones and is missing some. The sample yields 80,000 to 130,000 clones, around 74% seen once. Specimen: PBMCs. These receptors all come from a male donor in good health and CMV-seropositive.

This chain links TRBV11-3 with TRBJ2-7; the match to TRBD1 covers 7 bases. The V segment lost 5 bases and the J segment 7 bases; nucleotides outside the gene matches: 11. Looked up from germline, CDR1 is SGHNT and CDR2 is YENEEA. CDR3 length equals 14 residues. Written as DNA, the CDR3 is TGTGCCAGCAGCCGAAATTCCGGGACAGAGGAGCAGTACTTC. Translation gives CASSRNSGTEEQYF.

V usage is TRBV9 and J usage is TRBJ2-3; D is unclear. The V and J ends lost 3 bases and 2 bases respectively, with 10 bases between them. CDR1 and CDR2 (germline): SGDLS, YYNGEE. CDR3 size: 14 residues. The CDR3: CASSGMTTTDTQYF. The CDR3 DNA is TGTGCCAGCAGCGGCATGACAACCACAGATACGCAGTATTTT.

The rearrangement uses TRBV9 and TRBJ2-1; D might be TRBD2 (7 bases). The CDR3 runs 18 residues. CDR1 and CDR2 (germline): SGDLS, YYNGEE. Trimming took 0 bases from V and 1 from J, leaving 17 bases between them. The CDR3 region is CASSVGAGGGASYNEQFF. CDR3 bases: TGTGCCAGCAGCGTAGGAGCGGGTGGGGGGGCATCCTACAATGAGCAGTTCTTC.

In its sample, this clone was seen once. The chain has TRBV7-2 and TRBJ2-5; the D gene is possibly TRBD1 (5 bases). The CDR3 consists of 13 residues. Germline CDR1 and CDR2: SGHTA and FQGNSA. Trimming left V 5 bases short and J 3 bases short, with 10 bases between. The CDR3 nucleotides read TGTGCCAGCAGCGAAACCAGGGAAGAGACCCAGTACTTC. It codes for CASSETREETQYF.

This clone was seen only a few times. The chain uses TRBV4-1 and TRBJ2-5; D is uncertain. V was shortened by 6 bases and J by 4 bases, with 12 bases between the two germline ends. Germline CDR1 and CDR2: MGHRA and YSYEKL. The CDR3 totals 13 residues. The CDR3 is CASRSDVGETQYF. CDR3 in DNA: TGCGCCAGCAGATCAGATGTTGGAGAGACCCAGTACTTC.

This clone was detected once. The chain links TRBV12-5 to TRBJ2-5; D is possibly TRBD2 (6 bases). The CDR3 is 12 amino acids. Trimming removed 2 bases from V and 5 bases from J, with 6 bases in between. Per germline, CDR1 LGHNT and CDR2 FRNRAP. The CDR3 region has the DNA TGTGCTAGTGGTTTGCGGGAGGAGACCCAGTACTTC. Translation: CASGLREETQYF.

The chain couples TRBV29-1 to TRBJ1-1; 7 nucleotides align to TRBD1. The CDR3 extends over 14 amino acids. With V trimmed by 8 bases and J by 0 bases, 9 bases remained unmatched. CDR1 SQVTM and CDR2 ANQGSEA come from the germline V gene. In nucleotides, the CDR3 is TGCAGCCTTCGGACAGGCGTTATGAACACTGAAGCTTTCTTT. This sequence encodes CSLRTGVMNTEAFF.

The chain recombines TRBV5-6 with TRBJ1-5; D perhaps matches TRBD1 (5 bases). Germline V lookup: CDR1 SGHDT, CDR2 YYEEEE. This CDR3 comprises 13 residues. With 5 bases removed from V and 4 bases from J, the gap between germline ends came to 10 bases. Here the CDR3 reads CASSLRDNQPQHF. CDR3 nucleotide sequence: TGTGCCAGCAGTCTCAGGGATAATCAGCCCCAGCATTTT.

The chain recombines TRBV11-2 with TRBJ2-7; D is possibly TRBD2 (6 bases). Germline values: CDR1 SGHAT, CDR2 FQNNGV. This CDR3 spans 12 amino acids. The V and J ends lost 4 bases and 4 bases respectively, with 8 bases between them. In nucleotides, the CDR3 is TGTGCCAGCAGCTGGGGGAGGTACGAGCAGTACTTC. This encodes CASSWGRYEQYF.

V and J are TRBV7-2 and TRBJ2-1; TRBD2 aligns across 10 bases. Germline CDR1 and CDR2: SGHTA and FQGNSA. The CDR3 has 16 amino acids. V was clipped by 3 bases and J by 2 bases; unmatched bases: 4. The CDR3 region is CASSFTSGGAYNEQFF. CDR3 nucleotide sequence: TGTGCCAGCAGCTTTACGAGCGGGGGGGCCTACAATGAGCAGTTCTTC.

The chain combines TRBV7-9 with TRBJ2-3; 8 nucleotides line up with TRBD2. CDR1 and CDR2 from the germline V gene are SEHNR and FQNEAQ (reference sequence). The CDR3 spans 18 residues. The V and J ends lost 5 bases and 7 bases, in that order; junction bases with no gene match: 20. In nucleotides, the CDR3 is TGTGCCAGCAGCCCACCGGCCGGGCTAGCGGGCGAGGCAAATACGCAGTATTTT. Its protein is CASSPPAGLAGEANTQYF.

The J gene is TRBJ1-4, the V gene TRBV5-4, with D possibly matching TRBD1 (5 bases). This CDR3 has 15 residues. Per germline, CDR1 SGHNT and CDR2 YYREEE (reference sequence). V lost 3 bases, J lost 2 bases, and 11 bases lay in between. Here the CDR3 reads CASSSGQGTNEKLFF. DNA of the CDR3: TGTGCCAGCAGCTCAGGGCAGGGTACTAATGAAAAACTGTTTTTT.

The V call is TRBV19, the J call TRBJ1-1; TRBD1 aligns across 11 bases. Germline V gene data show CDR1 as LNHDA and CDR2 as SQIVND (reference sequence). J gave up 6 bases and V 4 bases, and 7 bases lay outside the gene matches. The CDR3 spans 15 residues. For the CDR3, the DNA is TGTGCCAGTAGTACTTGGGACAGGGGGGGACCTGAAGCTTTCTTT. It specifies CASSTWDRGGPEAFF.

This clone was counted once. For the CDR3, the DNA is TGCGCCAGCAGTTCAATAGCGGGGGTAAGCGCCGGGGAGCTGTTTTTT. Translating gives CASSSIAGVSAGELFF. The chain links TRBV5-1 to TRBJ2-2; 9 nucleotides match TRBD2. There are 16 residues in the CDR3. The V and J ends lost 5 bases and 6 bases, in that order; junction bases with no gene match: 11. The germline V gene encodes CDR1 SGHRS and CDR2 YFSETQ.

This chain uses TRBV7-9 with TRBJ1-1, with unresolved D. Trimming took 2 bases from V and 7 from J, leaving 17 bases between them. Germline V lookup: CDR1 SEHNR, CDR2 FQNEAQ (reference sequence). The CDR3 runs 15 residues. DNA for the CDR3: TGTGCCAGCAGCTTATTTGTCTCGGGGTATGGTGAAGCTTTCTTT. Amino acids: CASSLFVSGYGEAFF.

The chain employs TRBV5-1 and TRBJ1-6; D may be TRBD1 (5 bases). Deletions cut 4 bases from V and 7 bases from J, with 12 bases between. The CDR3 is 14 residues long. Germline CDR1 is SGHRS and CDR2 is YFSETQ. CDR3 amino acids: CASSQTGGNSPLHF. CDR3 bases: TGCGCCAGCAGCCAGACGGGGGGAAATTCACCCCTCCACTTT.

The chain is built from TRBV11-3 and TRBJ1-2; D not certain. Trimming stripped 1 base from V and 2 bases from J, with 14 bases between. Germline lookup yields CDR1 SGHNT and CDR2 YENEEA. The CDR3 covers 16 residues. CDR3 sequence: CASSLGPAGRNYGYTF. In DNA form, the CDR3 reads TGTGCCAGCAGCTTAGGCCCAGCGGGCCGAAACTATGGCTACACCTTC. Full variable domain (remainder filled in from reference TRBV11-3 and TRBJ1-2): EAGVVQSPRYKIIEKKQPVAFWCNPISGHNTLYWYLQNLGQGPELLIRYENEEAVDDSQLPKDRFSAERLKGVDSTLKIQPAELGDSAVYLCASSLGPAGRNYGYTFGSGTRLTVV.

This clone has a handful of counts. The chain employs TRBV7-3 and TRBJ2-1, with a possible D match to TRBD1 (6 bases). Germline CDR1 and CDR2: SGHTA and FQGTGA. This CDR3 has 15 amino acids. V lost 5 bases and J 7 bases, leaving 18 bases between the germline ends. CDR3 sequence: CASSPGPGERNEQFF. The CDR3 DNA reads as TGTGCCAGCAGCCCAGGCCCAGGGGAGAGAAATGAGCAGTTCTTC.